The clone carrying this T cell receptor beta chain was detected only a few times. The sample belongs to a study of T cell repertoires in ileal Crohn's disease. Study-wide background: About half of patients got postoperative therapy: around ten thiopurines, around 20 anti-TNF.

Per sample, approximately 550 nanograms of biopsy DNA were TCRB immunosequenced. Generated by immunoSEQ multiplex PCR, the TCRdb table keeps only in-frame clones and is missing some. Here the sample spans thousands of clones, approximately 83% being singletons. This receptor was taken from an adult with Crohn's disease. The sample comprised ileal tissue.

For the CDR3, the DNA is TGTGCCAGCAGCGTAGGGGGGGGGAGCACCGGGGAGCTGTTTTTT. It translates to CASSVGGGSTGELFF. V is TRBV9 and J is TRBJ2-2; 7 bases map to TRBD2. In germline, CDR1 is SGDLS, CDR2 YYNGEE. The CDR3 contains 15 residues. Unmatched junction bases numbered 3, after V lost 0 bases and J lost 4 bases.